The rows below give T cell receptor beta chains drawn from one sample of a study of regulatory T cells in long-lasting Graves disease. TCRdb re-analysed the multiplex PCR reads in MiXCR, keeping a single row per CDR3 protein. The table has approximately 540,000 distinct CDR3 sequences, approximately 12% seen once; the top ten hold about 8.3%. These data are also associated with another study on T cells in Graves' hyperthyroidism and ophthalmopathy.

The sequenced sample was peripheral blood mononuclear cells (PBMCs), obtained at new diagnosis, from a patient treated with antithyroid drugs. The receptors were gathered from a woman in her thirties with Graves disease. Both conserved end residues are trimmed from each CDR3.

J: TRBJ2-1; V: TRBV10-3; CDR3: AISRGLSDEQF
J: TRBJ1-1; V: TRBV29-1; CDR3: SVEVGYRSWGPNTEAF
J: TRBJ1-6; V: TRBV28; CDR3: ASSLGLWENSPLH
J: TRBJ2-1; V: TRBV5-6; CDR3: ASSLTSGASYNEQF
J: TRBJ2-5; V: TRBV6-2/TRBV6-3; CDR3: ASKYVRGRKGQETQY
J: TRBJ2-3; V: TRBV6-2/TRBV6-3; CDR3: ASSYSNRGDTQY
J: TRBJ2-5; V: TRBV2; CDR3: ASSTMETQY
J: TRBJ2-1; V: TRBV12-3/TRBV12-4; CDR3: ASSLFRLAGLGEQF
J: TRBJ2-1; V: TRBV20-1; CDR3: SAHPLRLDNEQF
J: TRBJ2-7; V: TRBV27; CDR3: ASSFGTGVYEQY
J: TRBJ2-7; V: TRBV2; CDR3: ASTSGRAHEQY
J: TRBJ2-7; V: TRBV7-9; CDR3: ASSLGWHEQY
J: TRBJ2-2; V: TRBV11-2; CDR3: ASSFIGTGELF
J: TRBJ2-3; V: TRBV11-3; CDR3: ASSPRLAGREY
J: TRBJ2-2; V: TRBV20-1; CDR3: SAADRVFTGELF
J: TRBJ2-3; V: TRBV3-1; CDR3: ASSTRRLADTQY
J: TRBJ1-1; V: TRBV5-5; CDR3: ASSLWVTAEAF
J: TRBJ2-1; V: TRBV7-9; CDR3: ASSRWGTVRQF
J: TRBJ1-6; V: TRBV20-1; CDR3: SAAGLSNSPLH
J: TRBJ1-2; V: TRBV5-5; CDR3: ASSSGVDYGYT
J: TRBJ2-6; V: TRBV6-4; CDR3: ASTITSGANVLT
J: TRBJ1-2; V: TRBV7-9; CDR3: ASSSSGQPYNYGYT
J: TRBJ1-5; V: TRBV20-1; CDR3: SASAGGARGGQPQH
J: TRBJ2-7; V: TRBV7-9; CDR3: ASTSSESSYEQY
J: TRBJ2-3; V: TRBV9; CDR3: ASSVEGHDTDTQY
J: TRBJ2-2; V: TRBV7-6; CDR3: ASSPGQGLNTGELF
J: TRBJ2-1; V: TRBV15; CDR3: ATSRGSGSYNEQF
J: TRBJ2-5; V: TRBV5-1; CDR3: ASSLGEAFSETQY
J: TRBJ2-1; V: TRBV20-1; CDR3: SASFGSGPNEQF
J: TRBJ1-1; V: TRBV28; CDR3: ASSTLPTGAVTNTEAF
J: TRBJ2-5; V: TRBV20-1; CDR3: SARGGRETQY
J: TRBJ1-5; V: TRBV2; CDR3: ASRRSLSSNQPQH
J: TRBJ2-7; V: TRBV11-2; CDR3: ASSDLRDSSYEQY
J: TRBJ2-3; V: TRBV7-3; CDR3: ASSLSGVTDTQY
J: TRBJ1-2; V: TRBV6-7; CDR3: ASRDEAGTVYGYT
J: TRBJ1-1; V: TRBV6-2/TRBV6-3; CDR3: ASSCIGTGYTEAF
J: TRBJ2-2; V: TRBV7-8; CDR3: ASSFEREGYPRSNTGELF
J: TRBJ1-6; V: TRBV12-3/TRBV12-4; CDR3: ASSLPAGDNSPLH
J: TRBJ1-1; V: TRBV3-1; CDR3: ASTDVGTEAF
J: TRBJ1-3; V: TRBV2; CDR3: ASSEALYGNTIY
J: TRBJ2-5; V: TRBV10-3; CDR3: AIGQSKETQY
J: TRBJ1-5; V: TRBV12-3/TRBV12-4; CDR3: ASSHVGPQH
J: TRBJ1-1; V: TRBV6-2/TRBV6-3; CDR3: ASQGQGEGTEAF
J: .; V: TRBV7-9; CDR3: ASSSGTRRAQY
J: TRBJ1-1; V: TRBV12-3/TRBV12-4; CDR3: ASRTTGGGTEAF
J: TRBJ2-5; V: TRBV11-2; CDR3: ASSSPRRWRASNGTQY